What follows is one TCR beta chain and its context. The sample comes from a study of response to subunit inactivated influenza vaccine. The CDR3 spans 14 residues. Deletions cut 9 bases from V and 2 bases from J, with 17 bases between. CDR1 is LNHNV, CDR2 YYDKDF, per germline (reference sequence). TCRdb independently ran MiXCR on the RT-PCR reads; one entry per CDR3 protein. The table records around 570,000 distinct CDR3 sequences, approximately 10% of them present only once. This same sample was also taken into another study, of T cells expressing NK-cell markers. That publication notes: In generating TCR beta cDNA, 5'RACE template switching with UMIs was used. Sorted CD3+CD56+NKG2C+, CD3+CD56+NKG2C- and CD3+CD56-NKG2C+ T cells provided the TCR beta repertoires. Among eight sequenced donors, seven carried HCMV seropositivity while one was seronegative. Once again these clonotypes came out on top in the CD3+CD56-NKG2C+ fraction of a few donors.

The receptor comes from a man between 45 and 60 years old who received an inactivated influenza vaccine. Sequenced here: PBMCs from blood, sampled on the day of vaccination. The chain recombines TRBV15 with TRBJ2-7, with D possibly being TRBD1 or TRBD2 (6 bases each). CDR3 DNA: TGTGCCACGTCTCAGGGGACTCAAACCTACGAGCAGTACTTC. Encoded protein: CATSQGTQTYEQYF.